Below, one T cell receptor (beta chain) is given with its context. Treatment reported: oral pan-JAK inhibitor, 5-10 mg twice daily. Alopecia areata patients provided lesional scalp punch biopsies and peripheral blood, both collected for the study. V was pared by 0 bases and J by 5 bases, with 10 bases between. CDR1 SEHNR and CDR2 FQNEAQ come from the germline V gene (reference sequence). CDR3 size: 14 residues. RNA extraction and reverse transcription yielded cDNA as sequencing template. The table came from immunoSEQ multiplex PCR; TCRdb's copy has only in-frame clones and leaves some out. In the table there are 150,000 to 200,000 clones, approximately 62% of which are singletons. These data originate in a study of CD8+ T cells in alopecia areata.

The TCR sequence derives from a human donor with alopecia areata. V is TRBV7-9 and J is TRBJ1-2; no reliable D call. The sequencing here drew on CD4+ T cells sorted from blood, taken at week 24, from a patient treated with tofacitinib. CDR3 nucleotide sequence: TGTGCCAGCAGCTTAGCGTCCGGGGAATATGGCTACACCTTC. Its protein product is CASSLASGEYGYTF.